This T cell receptor (beta chain) was retrieved from a study of neurological immune-mediated disorders. This clonotype has a count of ten or more. Trimming left V 3 bases short and J 3 bases short, with 9 bases between. The CDR3 loop spans 14 amino acids. Germline V gene lookup returns CDR1 SGHVS and CDR2 FQNEAQ. One entry per CDR3 protein, called by TCRdb with MiXCR from the 5' RACE reads. The table includes about 66,000 distinct CDR3 sequences, around 3.9% detected once. The V call is TRBV7-8, the J call TRBJ2-1, with D possibly being TRBD1 (6 bases). The source material was PBMCs. The TCR was taken from a man in his thirties or forties with multiple sclerosis. CDR3 amino acids: CASSLGTLYNEQFF. CDR3 nucleotides: TGTGCCAGCAGCTTGGGGACACTCTACAATGAGCAGTTCTTC.